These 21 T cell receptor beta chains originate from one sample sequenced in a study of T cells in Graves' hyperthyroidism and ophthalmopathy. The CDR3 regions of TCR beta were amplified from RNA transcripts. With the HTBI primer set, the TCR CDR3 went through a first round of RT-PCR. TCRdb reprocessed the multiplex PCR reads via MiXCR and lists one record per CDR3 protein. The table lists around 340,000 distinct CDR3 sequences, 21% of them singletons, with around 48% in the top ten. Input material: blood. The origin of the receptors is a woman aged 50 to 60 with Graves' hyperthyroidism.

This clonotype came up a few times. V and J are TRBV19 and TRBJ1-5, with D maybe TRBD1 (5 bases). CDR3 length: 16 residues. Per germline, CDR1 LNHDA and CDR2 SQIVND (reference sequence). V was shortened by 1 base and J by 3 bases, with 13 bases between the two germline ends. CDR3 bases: TGTGCCAGTAGTATAGCTATTGGGGCACCCAATCAGCCCCAGCATTTT. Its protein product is CASSIAIGAPNQPQHF. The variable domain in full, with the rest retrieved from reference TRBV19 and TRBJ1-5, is DGGITQSPKYLFRKEGQNVTLSCEQNLNHDAMYWYRQDPGQGLRLIYYSQIVNDFQKGDIAEGYSVSREKKESFPLTVTSAQKNPTAFYLCASSIAIGAPNQPQHFGDGTRLSIL.

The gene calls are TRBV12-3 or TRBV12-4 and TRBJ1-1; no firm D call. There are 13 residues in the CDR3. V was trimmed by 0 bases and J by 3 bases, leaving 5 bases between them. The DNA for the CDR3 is TGTGCCAGCAGTTTAGCCAGGCACACTGAAGCTTTCTTT. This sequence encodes CASSLARHTEAFF.

For the CDR3, the DNA is TGTGCCAGCAGTACTCGGGACAGGGTCACAGATACGCAGTATTTT. This codes for CASSTRDRVTDTQYF. This rearrangement joins TRBV6-5 to TRBJ2-3, with 9 bases matching TRBD1. Trimming removed 5 bases from V and 2 bases from J; junction bases left unmatched: 5. Germline CDR1 MNHEY, CDR2 SVGAGI. The CDR3 is 15 amino acids.

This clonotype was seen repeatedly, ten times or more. CDR3: CASSPGRFSTGALFF. In nucleotides, the CDR3 is TGTGCCAGCAGCCCCGGACGGTTTTCCACGGGGGCGTTGTTTTTT. The chain links TRBV7-2 to TRBJ2-2, with D tentatively TRBD1 or TRBD2 (6 bases each). Germline lookup yields CDR1 SGHTA and CDR2 FQGNSA. Trimming removed 5 bases at V and 15 bases at J, with 25 bases between. CDR3 length: 15 residues.

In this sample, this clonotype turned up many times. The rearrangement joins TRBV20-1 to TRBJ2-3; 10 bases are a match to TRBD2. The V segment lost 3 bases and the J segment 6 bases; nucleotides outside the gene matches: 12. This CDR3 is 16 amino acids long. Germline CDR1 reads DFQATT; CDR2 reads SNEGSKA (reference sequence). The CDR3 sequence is CSARMSSGGTEDTQYF. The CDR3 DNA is TGCAGTGCTAGGATGAGTAGCGGGGGGACGGAGGATACGCAGTATTTT.

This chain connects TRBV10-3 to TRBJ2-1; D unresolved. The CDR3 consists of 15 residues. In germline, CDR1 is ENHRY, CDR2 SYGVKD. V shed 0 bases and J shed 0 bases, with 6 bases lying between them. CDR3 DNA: TGTGCCATCAGTGAGTCCCCAAGCTCCTACAATGAGCAGTTCTTC. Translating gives CAISESPSSYNEQFF.

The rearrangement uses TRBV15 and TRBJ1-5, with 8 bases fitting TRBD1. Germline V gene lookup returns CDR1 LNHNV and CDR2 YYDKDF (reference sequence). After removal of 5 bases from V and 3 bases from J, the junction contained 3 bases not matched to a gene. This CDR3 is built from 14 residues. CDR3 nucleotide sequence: TGTGCCACCAGCCGGGACAGGATCAATCAGCCCCAGCATTTT. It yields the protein CATSRDRINQPQHF. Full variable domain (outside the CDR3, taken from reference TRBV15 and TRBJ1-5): DAMVIQNPRYQVTQFGKPVTLSCSQTLNHNVMYWYQQKSSQAPKLLFHYYDKDFNNEADTPDNFQSRRPNTSFCFLDIRSPGLGDTAMYLCATSRDRINQPQHFGDGTRLSIL.

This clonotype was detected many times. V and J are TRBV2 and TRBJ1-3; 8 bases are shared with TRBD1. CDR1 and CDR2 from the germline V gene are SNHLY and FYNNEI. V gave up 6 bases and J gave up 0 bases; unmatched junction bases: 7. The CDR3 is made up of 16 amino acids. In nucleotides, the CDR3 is TGTGCCAGCAGATCCGGGACAGGATCCTCTGGAAACACCATATATTTT. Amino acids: CASRSGTGSSGNTIYF.

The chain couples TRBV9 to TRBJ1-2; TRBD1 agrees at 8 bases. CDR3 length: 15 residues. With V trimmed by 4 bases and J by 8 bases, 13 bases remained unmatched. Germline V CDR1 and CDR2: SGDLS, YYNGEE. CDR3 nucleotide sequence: TGTGCCAGCAGCCTTACTGGACAGGGAGGTCGAGGCTACACCTTC. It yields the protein CASSLTGQGGRGYTF.

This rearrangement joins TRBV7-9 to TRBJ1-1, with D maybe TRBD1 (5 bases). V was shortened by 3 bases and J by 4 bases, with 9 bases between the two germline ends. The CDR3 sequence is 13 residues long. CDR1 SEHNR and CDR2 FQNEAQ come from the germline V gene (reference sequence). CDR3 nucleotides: TGTGCCAGCAGCTTGACAGTTGCCACTGAAGCTTTCTTT. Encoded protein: CASSLTVATEAFF.

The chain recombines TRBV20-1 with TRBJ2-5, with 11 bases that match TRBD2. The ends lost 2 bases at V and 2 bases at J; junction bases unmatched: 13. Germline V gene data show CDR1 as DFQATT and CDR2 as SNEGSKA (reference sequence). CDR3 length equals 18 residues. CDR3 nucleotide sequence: TGCAGTGCTAGAAAGCTAGCGGGGGGCGTTACCCTTCAAGAGACCCAGTACTTC. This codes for CSARKLAGGVTLQETQYF.

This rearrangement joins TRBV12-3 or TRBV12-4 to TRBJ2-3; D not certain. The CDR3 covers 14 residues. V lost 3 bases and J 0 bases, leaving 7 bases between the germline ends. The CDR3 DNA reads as TGTGCCAGCAGTTTTGAGGCTAGCACAGATACGCAGTATTTT. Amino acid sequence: CASSFEASTDTQYF.

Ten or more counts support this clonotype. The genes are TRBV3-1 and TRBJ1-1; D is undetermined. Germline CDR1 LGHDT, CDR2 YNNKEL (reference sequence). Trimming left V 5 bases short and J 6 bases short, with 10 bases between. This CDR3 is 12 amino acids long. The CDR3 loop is CASSGRAAEAFF. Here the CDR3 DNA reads TGTGCCAGCAGCGGCCGGGCGGCTGAAGCTTTCTTT.

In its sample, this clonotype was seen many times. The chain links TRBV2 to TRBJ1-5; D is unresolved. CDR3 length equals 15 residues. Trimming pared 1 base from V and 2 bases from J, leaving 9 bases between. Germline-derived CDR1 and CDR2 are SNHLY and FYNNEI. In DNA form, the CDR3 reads TGTGCCAGCAGTGAAGGCGGCCAGGGCAATCAGCCCCAGCATTTT. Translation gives CASSEGGQGNQPQHF.

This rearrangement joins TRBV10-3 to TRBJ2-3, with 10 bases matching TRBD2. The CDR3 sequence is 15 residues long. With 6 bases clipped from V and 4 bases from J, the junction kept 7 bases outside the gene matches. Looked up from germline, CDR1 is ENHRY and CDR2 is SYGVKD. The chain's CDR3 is CAIRPSSGSSDTQYF. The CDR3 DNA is TGTGCCATCAGACCTTCTAGCGGGAGTTCAGATACGCAGTATTTT.

Here the CDR3 reads CASSSGQLGPAGGRISTDTQYF. The DNA for the CDR3 is TGTGCCAGCAGCTCCGGACAACTGGGACCAGCGGGAGGGAGGATTAGCACAGATACGCAGTATTTT. The V call is TRBV7-8, the J call TRBJ2-3, with 10 bases identical to TRBD2. The CDR3 has 22 residues. Germline V gene lookup returns CDR1 SGHVS and CDR2 FQNEAQ. V dropped 4 bases and J dropped 0; count of bases not matched to a gene: 22.

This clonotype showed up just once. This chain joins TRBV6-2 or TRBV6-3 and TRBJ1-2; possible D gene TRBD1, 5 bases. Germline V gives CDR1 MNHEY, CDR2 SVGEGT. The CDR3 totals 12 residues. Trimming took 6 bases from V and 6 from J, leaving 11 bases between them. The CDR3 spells CASRGARDGYTF. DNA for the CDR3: TGTGCCAGCAGGGGTGCCAGGGATGGCTACACCTTC.

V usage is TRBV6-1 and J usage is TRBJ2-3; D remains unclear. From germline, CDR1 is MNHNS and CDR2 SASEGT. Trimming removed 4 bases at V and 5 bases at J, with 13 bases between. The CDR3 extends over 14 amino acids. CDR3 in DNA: TGTGCCAGCAGTGTTTGGCAGATAGAAGATACGCAGTATTTT. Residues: CASSVWQIEDTQYF.

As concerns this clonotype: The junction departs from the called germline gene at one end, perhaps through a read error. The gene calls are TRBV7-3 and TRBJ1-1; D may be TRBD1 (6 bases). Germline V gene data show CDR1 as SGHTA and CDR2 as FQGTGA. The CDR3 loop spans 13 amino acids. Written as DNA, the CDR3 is TGTGCCGGCAGCCTGGACAGGAACACTGAAGCTTTCTTT. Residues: CAGSLDRNTEAFF.

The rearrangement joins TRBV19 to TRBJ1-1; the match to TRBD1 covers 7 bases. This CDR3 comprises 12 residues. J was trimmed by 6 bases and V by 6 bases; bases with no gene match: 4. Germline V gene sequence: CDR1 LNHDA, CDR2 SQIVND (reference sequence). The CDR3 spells CASRAQGAEAFF. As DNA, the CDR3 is TGTGCCAGTAGGGCGCAGGGGGCTGAAGCTTTCTTT.

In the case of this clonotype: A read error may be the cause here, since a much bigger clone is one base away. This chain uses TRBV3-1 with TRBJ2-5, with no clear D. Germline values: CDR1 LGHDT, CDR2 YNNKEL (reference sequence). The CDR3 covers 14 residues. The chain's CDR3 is CASSSSGRPEAQYF. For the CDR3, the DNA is TGTGCCAGCAGCTCCTCCGGCAGGCCAGAGGCCCAGTACTTC.